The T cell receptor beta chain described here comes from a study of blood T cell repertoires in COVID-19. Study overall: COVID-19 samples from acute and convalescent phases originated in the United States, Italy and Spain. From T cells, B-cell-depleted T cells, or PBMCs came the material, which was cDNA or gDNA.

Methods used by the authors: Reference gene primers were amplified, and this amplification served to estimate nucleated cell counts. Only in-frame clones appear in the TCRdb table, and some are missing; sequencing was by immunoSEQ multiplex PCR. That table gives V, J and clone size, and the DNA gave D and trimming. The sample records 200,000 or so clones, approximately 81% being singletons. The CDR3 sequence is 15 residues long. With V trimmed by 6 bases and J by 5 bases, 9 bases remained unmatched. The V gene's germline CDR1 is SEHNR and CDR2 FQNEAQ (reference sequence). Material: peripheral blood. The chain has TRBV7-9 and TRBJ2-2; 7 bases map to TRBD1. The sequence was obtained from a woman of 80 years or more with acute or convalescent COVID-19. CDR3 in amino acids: CASSQGDIGTGELFF. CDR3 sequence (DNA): TGTGCCAGCAGTCAGGGGGATATTGGGACCGGGGAGCTGTTTTTT.